This TCR beta chain was profiled in a study of shared clonotypes between healthy human individuals. Whole-study results and caveats: The authors sampled blood alone, and tissue repertoires likely differ. Clonotype sharing across donors was expected to vary with sequencing depth.

Concerning this clone: The antigen is undetermined.

The deep-level immunoSEQ assay was used. The data were produced by immunoSEQ multiplex PCR, yet TCRdb's version contains in-frame clones alone and is incomplete. The sample carries approximately 500,000 clones, approximately 80% recorded once. The sample comprised PBMCs. The receptor comes from a woman in her thirties or forties in good health. Some clones in this sample may be carry-over from other donors' samples.

CDR3 in amino acids: CASSPQRSGTGGEKLFF. In nucleotides, the CDR3 is TGTGCCAGCTCACCACAGCGGTCCGGGACAGGGGGGGAAAAACTGTTTTTT. The genes are TRBV18 and TRBJ1-4, with 11 bases fitting TRBD1. The CDR3 extends over 17 amino acids. From germline, CDR1 is KGHSH and CDR2 LQKENI. The V gene end was trimmed by 1 base and the J gene end by 8 bases; junction bases not matched to a gene: 9. The entire variable domain, with the rest obtained from reference TRBV18 and TRBJ1-4, is as follows: NAGVMQNPRHLVRRRGQEARLRCSPMKGHSHVYWYRQLPEEGLKFMVYLQKENIIDESGMPKERFSAEFPKEGPSILRIQQVVRGDSAAYFCASSPQRSGTGGEKLFFGSGTQLSVL.